Reported below is one T cell receptor (beta chain). Its antigen remains unidentified. This PCR relied on a set of 60 Vbeta primers and 13 Jbeta primers. The table came from immunoSEQ multiplex PCR; TCRdb's copy has only in-frame clones and leaves some out. The sample consists of about 270,000 clones, under 80% of them appearing once. The sample originates from a study of cytomegalovirus exposure and HLA in healthy donors. Study results and limitations: About 87% or about 30% of the time was how often most TCR beta V segments were productive, according to an earlier analysis. Among TCR beta chains, those listed as cytomegalovirus-associated numbered over 150. One variant, a missense change in DCLRE1C, was linked in a later analysis to TCR beta V- and J-gene trimming.

V was trimmed by 3 bases and J by 6 bases, leaving 18 bases between them. Germline V gene data show CDR1 as SEHNR and CDR2 as FQNEAQ (reference sequence). This CDR3 region has 15 residues. Though nominally healthy at sampling, donors likely had unrecorded immune exposures. This sequence was found in a female donor in good health and CMV-seronegative. The chain employs TRBV7-9 and TRBJ2-7; tentatively, D is TRBD1 (7 bases). The specimen sequenced was PBMCs. The CDR3 region is CASSLDRSAGREQYF. The CDR3 DNA reads TGTGCCAGCAGCTTGGACAGGTCCGCGGGGCGCGAGCAGTACTTC.